Listed here are 27 T cell receptor beta chains from one sample, sequenced in a study of T-cell memory formation after mild COVID-19. TCRdb re-derived calls from the 5' RACE reads in MiXCR, one entry per CDR3 protein. The repertoire has under 300,000 distinct CDR3 sequences, around 17% of them found once; the top ten carry about 4%. The sequencing input was PBMCs or a T cell subset sorted from them (not recorded which). Source of these receptors: a man in his late teens or twenties who had mild COVID-19 (a few samples of this study predate the infection). Cell type and time point are not known.

This clonotype came up a few times. This chain joins TRBV7-2 and TRBJ2-5; no reliable D call. Trimming pared 3 bases from V and 5 bases from J, leaving 10 bases between. The CDR3 covers 13 residues. Germline V gene lookup returns CDR1 SGHTA and CDR2 FQGNSA. The CDR3 DNA follows: TGTGCCAGCAGCTTTGACCCGACGGAGACCCAGTACTTC. It yields the protein CASSFDPTETQYF.

The chain combines TRBV7-8 with TRBJ2-7; TRBD2 aligns across 9 bases. Trimming took 6 bases from V and 0 from J; bases not matched to a gene: 3. The germline CDR1 and CDR2 sequences are SGHVS and FQNEAQ. The CDR3 totals 14 residues. The CDR3 protein is CASSLAGHSYEQYF. CDR3 nucleotide sequence: TGTGCCAGCAGTCTAGCGGGGCACTCCTACGAGCAGTACTTC.

The rearrangement joins TRBV7-2 to TRBJ1-2; D unresolved. Germline V gives CDR1 SGHTA, CDR2 FQGNSA. V was pared by 1 base and J by 5 bases, with 23 bases between. The CDR3 has 18 amino acids. Here the CDR3 reads CASSLVAGGWGGGYGYTF. Here the CDR3 DNA reads TGTGCCAGCAGCTTAGTTGCGGGCGGCTGGGGAGGTGGTTATGGCTACACCTTC.

The chain is built from TRBV5-1 and TRBJ1-6; tentative D call: TRBD1 (5 bases). This CDR3 comprises 15 residues. Per the germline V gene, CDR1 is SGHRS and CDR2 is YFSETQ. Trimming pared 4 bases from V and 9 bases from J, leaving 17 bases between. The CDR3 region is CASSRGTLGSSPLHF. The CDR3 nucleotides are TGCGCCAGCAGCCGGGGGACCTTAGGGAGTTCACCCCTCCACTTT.

This clonotype appeared a single time. The gene calls are TRBV2 and TRBJ2-6; no reliable D call. Trimming left V 7 bases short and J 0 bases short, with 7 bases between. This CDR3 has 14 residues. Germline loops: CDR1 SNHLY, CDR2 FYNNEI. The CDR3 nucleotides read TGTGCCAGCAACCCAGACTCTGGGGCCAACGTCCTGACTTTC. It encodes CASNPDSGANVLTF.

In DNA form, the CDR3 reads TGTGCCAGCAGCCAAGTAGGGGGAGGGATCTCACCCCTCCACTTT. Its protein is CASSQVGGGISPLHF. The genes are TRBV3-1 and TRBJ1-6; tentative D call: TRBD1 (6 bases). V was pared by 1 base and J by 10 bases, with 14 bases between. In germline, CDR1 is LGHDT, CDR2 YNNKEL (reference sequence). The CDR3 has 15 residues.

The V gene is TRBV3-1, the J gene TRBJ2-5; 7 bases are shared with TRBD2. Germline V gene lookup returns CDR1 LGHDT and CDR2 YNNKEL (reference sequence). V was pared by 5 bases and J by 1 base, with 4 bases of the junction left unmatched. The CDR3 length is 14 residues. For the CDR3, the DNA is TGTGCCAGCAGCACCCGGACTAGCCAAGAGACCCAGTACTTC. Translated: CASSTRTSQETQYF.

The rearrangement joins TRBV4-3 to TRBJ2-7; D is unresolved. Germline CDR1 is LGHNA and CDR2 is YSLEER. V lost 0 bases, J lost 5 bases, and 11 bases lay in between. The CDR3 is 14 residues long. CDR3 bases: TGCGCCAGCAGCCAAGATTTCCAGGCCCACGAGCAGTACGTC. This gives the protein CASSQDFQAHEQYV.

This clonotype appeared many times. The chain carries TRBV7-2 and TRBJ2-5, with TRBD2 matching 7 bases. Germline CDR1 SGHTA, CDR2 FQGNSA. V trimming: 5 bases; J trimming: 5 bases; junction bases outside the gene matches: 11. This CDR3 has 15 residues. CDR3 nucleotides: TGTGCCAGCAGCGATCAGGGAGGGTGGCGGGAGACCCAGTACTTC. Translating gives CASSDQGGWRETQYF.

This clonotype turned up a few times. This sequence joins TRBV7-2 and TRBJ1-5; D remains ambiguous. Germline CDR1 SGHTA, CDR2 FQGNSA. V lost 1 base and J 6 bases, leaving 10 bases between the germline ends. The CDR3 contains 14 residues. The CDR3 bases are TGTGCCAGCAGCTTAGGCTCCCTTGCTCAGCCCCAGCATTTT. This sequence encodes CASSLGSLAQPQHF.

The genes are TRBV6-5 and TRBJ2-1; the D is unclear. This CDR3 has 15 residues. Looked up from germline, CDR1 is MNHEY and CDR2 is SVGAGI. Trimming stripped 0 bases from V and 7 bases from J, with 13 bases between. In DNA, the CDR3 is TGTGCCAGCAGTTACTCAAGCGCCCCCATGAATGAGCAGTTCTTC. Protein sequence: CASSYSSAPMNEQFF.

This clonotype was seen a handful of times. The chain uses TRBV5-1 and TRBJ2-2, with 8 bases that match TRBD2. The J segment lost 0 bases and the V segment lost 7 bases, leaving 5 bases of the junction unmatched. Germline CDR1 reads SGHRS; CDR2 reads YFSETQ. This CDR3 comprises 15 residues. The CDR3 DNA is TGCGCCAGCGGATCCGGGGGGGCGAACACCGGGGAGCTGTTTTTT. Translated, it gives CASGSGGANTGELFF.

This chain connects TRBV20-1 to TRBJ2-1; D perhaps matches TRBD2 (7 bases). In germline, CDR1 is DFQATT, CDR2 SNEGSKA (reference sequence). This CDR3 has 14 amino acids. The V end was cut by 3 bases, the J end by 7 bases, with 16 bases between. As DNA, the CDR3 is TGCAGTGCTAGTGGGTGGGGGGGCCGGAATGAGCAGTTCTTC. It is translated as CSASGWGGRNEQFF.

This clonotype was counted only a few times. This chain links TRBV28 with TRBJ1-3; possibly TRBD1 for D (6 bases). Trimming pared 7 bases from V and 6 bases from J, leaving 13 bases between. CDR1 MDHEN and CDR2 SYDVKM come from the germline V gene. The CDR3 runs 13 residues. The CDR3 sequence is CASIDTGINTIYF. In DNA form, the CDR3 reads TGTGCCAGCATCGACACAGGGATAAACACCATATATTTT.

This clonotype came up many times. The chain uses TRBV7-6 and TRBJ2-1; D remains unclear. The CDR3 is 11 residues long. Looked up from germline, CDR1 is SGHVS and CDR2 is FNYEAQ. Trimming removed 5 bases from V and 7 bases from J, with 6 bases in between. The CDR3 sequence: CASSLRNEQFF. For the CDR3, the DNA is TGTGCCAGCAGCCTACGTAATGAGCAGTTCTTC. The full variable domain, with the rest looked up from reference TRBV7-6 and TRBJ2-1, is GAGVSQSPRYKVTKRGQDVALRCDPISGHVSLYWYRQALGQGPEFLTYFNYEAQQDKSGLPNDRFSAERPEGSISTLTIQRTEQRDSAMYRCASSLRNEQFFGPGTRLTVL.

This clonotype occurred a few times. V and J are TRBV7-2 and TRBJ2-3; 8 bases match TRBD1. The CDR3 loop spans 16 amino acids. Looked up from germline, CDR1 is SGHTA and CDR2 is FQGNSA. V was clipped by 5 bases and J by 2 bases; unmatched bases: 9. This chain's CDR3 is CASSRNGQGFTDTQYF. The CDR3, as DNA: TGTGCCAGCAGCAGAAACGGACAGGGATTCACAGATACGCAGTATTTT.

V gene TRBV15 combines with J gene TRBJ2-3; 12 bases are a match to TRBD2. The CDR3 totals 17 residues. Unmatched junction bases numbered 6, after V lost 1 base and J lost 4 bases. The germline gives CDR1 LNHNV, CDR2 YYDKDF (reference sequence). The CDR3 bases are TGTGCCACCAGCAGAGGTTCTAGCGGGGGGGCATCAGATACGCAGTATTTT. Translating it yields CATSRGSSGGASDTQYF.

The V and J genes are TRBV20-1 and TRBJ1-1; no firm D call. CDR1 and CDR2 (germline): DFQATT, SNEGSKA (reference sequence). CDR3 length: 13 residues. The germline V and J ends were trimmed by 3 bases and 1 base, with 9 bases remaining between them. The CDR3 DNA is TGCAGTGCTAGGGGCAGCACGAACACTGAAGCTTTCTTT. Protein product: CSARGSTNTEAFF.

This clonotype came up a few times. This rearrangement joins TRBV7-9 to TRBJ1-2; 8 bases match TRBD1. This CDR3 comprises 16 residues. Germline trimming cut 1 base from V and 4 bases from J; bases unmatched to any gene: 8. Germline values: CDR1 SEHNR, CDR2 FQNEAQ (reference sequence). This CDR3 is CASSLGNRGKGYGYTF. The DNA of the CDR3 is TGTGCCAGCAGCTTAGGGAACAGGGGGAAAGGCTATGGCTACACCTTC.

This clonotype was counted a single time. The rearrangement uses TRBV4-3 and TRBJ2-7; 7 bases are a match to TRBD1. V was pared by 1 base and J by 4 bases, with 10 bases of the junction left unmatched. In germline, CDR1 is LGHNA, CDR2 YSLEER. This CDR3 contains 16 residues. The CDR3 DNA sequence: TGCGCCAGCAGCCAAGCCGTAGGGACAGCCAGTTACGAGCAGTACTTC. This translates into CASSQAVGTASYEQYF.

The chain carries TRBV7-6 and TRBJ2-2; 7 bases align to TRBD2. With 3 bases clipped from V and 0 bases from J, the junction kept 10 bases outside the gene matches. Per the germline V gene, CDR1 is SGHVS and CDR2 is FNYEAQ. This CDR3 contains 18 residues. The CDR3 DNA follows: TGTGCCAGCAGCTTTCCCTTCGAGGGAGGGGCGAACACCGGGGAGCTGTTTTTT. Translated: CASSFPFEGGANTGELFF.

This clonotype was seen many times. The J gene is TRBJ1-4, the V gene TRBV6-5; possibly TRBD1 for D (6 bases). The CDR3 has 16 amino acids. Germline V gene sequence: CDR1 MNHEY, CDR2 SVGAGI. V was shortened by 6 bases and J by 7 bases, with 21 bases between the two germline ends. The CDR3 loop is CASSRDRPRLGEKLFF. DNA for the CDR3: TGTGCCAGCAGCCGCGACAGGCCCAGACTCGGTGAAAAACTGTTTTTT.

Many counts were recorded for this clonotype. J is TRBJ1-1 and V is TRBV5-1; possibly TRBD1 for D (6 bases). CDR1 and CDR2 from the germline V gene are SGHRS and YFSETQ. The CDR3 has 15 amino acids. V dropped 3 bases and J dropped 4 bases, with 16 bases sitting between them. The CDR3 coding sequence is TGCGCCAGCAGCTCCCAGGGGAATGAGGGCACTGAAGCTTTCTTT. Residues: CASSSQGNEGTEAFF. The full variable domain, its missing parts supplied by reference TRBV5-1 and TRBJ1-1, is KAGVTQTPRYLIKTRGQQVTLSCSPISGHRSVSWYQQTPGQGLQFLFEYFSETQRNKGNFPGRFSGRQFSNSRSEMNVSTLELGDSALYLCASSSQGNEGTEAFFGQGTRLTVV.

This chain joins TRBV29-1 and TRBJ1-1; 7 nucleotides agree with TRBD1. The CDR3 is 13 amino acids. Trimming cost V 5 bases and J 5 bases; bases outside gene matches: 8. Germline V gene lookup returns CDR1 SQVTM and CDR2 ANQGSEA. CDR3 bases: TGCAGCGTTAAAGGACAGGCGGGGACTGAAGCTTTCTTT. It yields the protein CSVKGQAGTEAFF. Full variable domain (remainder filled in from reference TRBV29-1 and TRBJ1-1): SAVISQKPSRDICQRGTSLTIQCQVDSQVTMMFWYRQQPGQSLTLIATANQGSEATYESGFVIDKFPISRPNLTFSTLTVSNMSPEDSSIYLCSVKGQAGTEAFFGQGTRLTVV.

The J gene is TRBJ2-7, the V gene TRBV20-1; 13 nucleotides agree with TRBD2. Germline CDR1 DFQATT, CDR2 SNEGSKA (reference sequence). The CDR3 extends over 15 amino acids. V gave up 4 bases and J gave up 4 bases; unmatched junction bases: 7. CDR3 residues: CSATTTSGGVYEQYF. Written as DNA, the CDR3 is TGCAGTGCTACCACTACTAGCGGGGGGGTGTACGAGCAGTACTTC.

The chain couples TRBV20-1 to TRBJ2-4; D is perhaps TRBD1 (5 bases). From germline, CDR1 is DFQATT and CDR2 SNEGSKA (reference sequence). Trimming left V 0 bases short and J 0 bases short, with 6 bases between. The CDR3 runs to 14 residues. CDR3 residues: CSARDRVAKNIQYF. CDR3 nucleotide sequence: TGCAGTGCTAGAGACAGGGTAGCCAAAAACATTCAGTACTTC.

The CDR3 bases are TGTGCCAGCAGCTCTACCTTCGGGTACACTGAAGCTTTCTTT. This sequence encodes CASSSTFGYTEAFF. The gene calls are TRBV5-5 and TRBJ1-1; D not certain. There are 14 residues in the CDR3. CDR1 is SGHKS and CDR2 is YYEKEE in the germline V gene (reference sequence). V was trimmed by 3 bases and J by 3 bases, leaving 12 bases between them.